Listed below are T cell receptor beta chains from one sample, sequenced in a study of T cell repertoires in ileal Crohn's disease. Some clones are missing from TCRdb's copy, which holds only in-frame ones; the method was immunoSEQ multiplex PCR. The sample holds a few hundred clones, approximately 96% seen once. Sequenced input: ileal tissue. The receptors derive from an adult with Crohn's disease. Both conserved end residues are trimmed from each CDR3. D genes are given only for firm matches. Only part of the rows carry a size: once, few, many, or a class if the clone is expanded.

d_call v_call clone_size cdr3_aa
TRBD1 TRBV7-9 once ASSLGTGDGNTIY
TRBD2 TRBV4-1 . ASSSGTSGNYEQY
. TRBV6-1 once ASLPLNGNTIY
. TRBV9 . ASSGRREGTGELF
. TRBV6-5 . ASSYSNSERETQY
. TRBV7-2 once ASSLRVGREQY
TRBD2 TRBV14 once ASSPGLGVSDTQY
. TRBV7-2 . ASSLGLTGLGGYT
. TRBV6-1 . ASSERQLENTEAF
. TRBV5-1 . ASSLDHRNTEAF
. TRBV7-3 few ASSPQGLEQF
TRBD1 TRBV2 . ARTSRGTDLRDEQF
. TRBV5-6 . ASSLGGAGEKLF
. TRBV13 . ASSRPGISGELF
. TRBV9 . ASSPHGVTGELF
TRBD2 TRBV4-2 . ASSLKRGKMGDTQY
TRBD2 TRBV7-2 . ASSYDGTIFYEQY
TRBD1 TRBV6-1 . ASSAPGGGAGNTEAF
TRBD1 TRBV7-9 . ASSLGQGLPTGGTDTQY
TRBD2 TRBV5-6 . ASSRGGNTDTQY
. TRBV19 . ASTNTQGGAYGYT
TRBD1 TRBV2 . ASSARQGWGYT
TRBD2 TRBV27 . ASSGTVAGLKAYEQY
TRBD1 TRBV29-1 . SVAGQGAGYT
. TRBV2 . ASAWTAISYEQY
. TRBV5-4 . ASSLELYTEAF
. TRBV12-2 . ASRSWDIYTEAF
TRBD1 TRBV6-1 . ASSERGDRDGYT
TRBD1 TRBV6-6 . ASSTANRGGYT
. TRBV11-3 . ASSLDTNSYNEQF
. TRBV6-5 . ASSYAAANTGAF
. TRBV19 . ASSNTLNHRASGYGYT
TRBD2 TRBV5-1 . ASSLGLALSSYNEQF
. TRBV6-1 . ASNSHNSGNTIY
TRBD1 TRBV5-1 . ASRAGQGYTDTQY
. TRBV10-3 . AISESSETQY
TRBD1 TRBV7-2 . ASSPGPGTGDTEAF
. TRBV5-1 . ASSFGGIREAF
. TRBV28 . AILGANTEAF
TRBD2 TRBV29-1 . SVEGGGTDTQY
. TRBV4-1 . ASSQAGGSLYEQY
. TRBV11-2 . ASSLGLTGNTIY
. TRBV28 . ASSLPSGANVLT
. TRBV5-1 . ASSFQGTGANVLT
TRBD2 TRBV27 . ASSKGTTNNEQF
TRBD1 TRBV28 . ASSLNRGWSYT
TRBD2 TRBV7-2 once ASSNGGAKQF
. TRBV7-8 . ASSLPPGGHYEQY
. TRBV7-2 . ASSLNTGNTIY
TRBD2 TRBV4-2 once ASSQDREGTDTQY
TRBD1 TRBV5-5 . ASSPGGASGNTIY
TRBD2 TRBV10-3 . AIRGPDRDGKREGTYNEQF
TRBD2 TRBV6-1 once ASKASGGLTDTQY
. TRBV18 . ASSQGHIYEQY
. TRBV6-4 . ASSVGGSGANVLT
TRBD2 TRBV9 . ASSVATLVPAGAYHNEQF